What follows are 22 T cell receptor beta chains derived from one specimen sequenced in a study of human T cells and chemical hapten exposure. TCRdb re-called the RACE reads with MiXCR, one entry per CDR3 protein. The table includes about 180,000 distinct CDR3 sequences, 25% to 30% detected once. Time point of the sample: pre-sensitization, week 0. Stated treatment: therapeutic diphenylcyclopropenone sensitization with weekly scalp DPC. The specimen was whole blood, collected in connection with sensitization to the hapten diphenylcyclopropenone (DPC). These receptors all stem from a woman aged 25 to 39 with alopecia areata. Some clones in this sample may be carry-over from other donors' samples.

This clonotype was seen ten or more times. The CDR3 region is CSVPGQGVQETQYF. CDR3 nucleotide sequence: TGCAGCGTTCCGGGACAGGGGGTCCAAGAGACCCAGTACTTC. This chain uses TRBV29-1 with TRBJ2-5; 11 bases match TRBD1. This CDR3 spans 14 amino acids. V shed 5 bases and J 1 base; nucleotides not matched to a gene: 3. Per germline, CDR1 SQVTM and CDR2 ANQGSEA.

DNA of the CDR3: TGTGCCAGCAGTTTAGCAACCGGTCAAGAGAGAACCCAGTACTTC. Translated: CASSLATGQERTQYF. The V and J genes are TRBV28 and TRBJ2-5; D is unclear. Germline CDR1 is MDHEN and CDR2 is SYDVKM. V was trimmed by 2 bases and J by 8 bases, leaving 18 bases between them. This CDR3 has 15 amino acids. The complete variable domain, with remaining parts taken from reference TRBV28 and TRBJ2-5, reads DVKVTQSSRYLVKRTGEKVFLECVQDMDHENMFWYRQDPGLGLRLIYFSYDVKMKEKGDIPEGYSVSREKKERFSLILESASTNQTSMYLCASSLATGQERTQYFGPGTRLLVL.

This rearrangement joins TRBV19 to TRBJ2-7; 7 bases map to TRBD1. The V segment lost 1 base and the J segment 5 bases; nucleotides outside the gene matches: 8. Germline assignment: CDR1 LNHDA and CDR2 SQIVND (reference sequence). The CDR3 contains 15 residues. CDR3 sequence reads: CASSIVGTVRDEQYF. CDR3 sequence (DNA): TGTGCCAGTAGTATAGTGGGGACAGTTCGCGACGAGCAGTACTTC.

The chain recombines TRBV6-5 with TRBJ2-7; D assignment may be TRBD1 or TRBD2 (7 bases each). The germline V and J ends were trimmed by 4 bases and 6 bases, with 19 bases remaining between them. CDR1 MNHEY and CDR2 SVGAGI come from the germline V gene. This CDR3 contains 15 residues. The CDR3 nucleotides are TGTGCCAGCAGTTCCGACAGGGAGGGGCCGCGCGAGCAGTACTTC. Translating it yields CASSSDREGPREQYF.

This clonotype was counted many times. The rearrangement joins TRBV28 to TRBJ2-7; TRBD2 is a possible D gene (7 bases). Per germline, CDR1 MDHEN and CDR2 SYDVKM. The CDR3 has 16 amino acids. V was cut by 5 bases and J by 6 bases, with 23 bases left in between. The CDR3 bases are TGTGCCAGCAGTCTCCCCGGGAGGACCGGGGGCGGCGAGCAGTACTTC. The encoded protein is CASSLPGRTGGGEQYF.

This clonotype has just a few counts. The chain is built from TRBV7-2 and TRBJ1-3; TRBD1 is a possible D gene (5 bases). CDR3 length: 15 residues. Deletions cut 3 bases from V and 2 bases from J, with 11 bases between. Germline V gives CDR1 SGHTA, CDR2 FQGNSA. CDR3 loop: CASSLGPGPGNTIYF. The CDR3 nucleotides are TGTGCCAGCAGCTTGGGGCCAGGTCCTGGAAACACCATATATTTT.

The chain links TRBV7-9 to TRBJ1-1, with D possibly being TRBD1 (6 bases). V lost 11 bases and J 6 bases, leaving 10 bases between the germline ends. Germline-derived CDR1 and CDR2 are SEHNR and FQNEAQ (reference sequence). The CDR3 spans 10 residues. CDR3 in amino acids: CALGASEAFF. The CDR3 DNA sequence: TGTGCCCTGGGGGCGTCTGAAGCTTTCTTT.

The chain combines TRBV29-1 with TRBJ2-1; 7 bases line up with TRBD1. Trimming took 4 bases from V and 7 from J; bases not matched to a gene: 4. The germline V gene has CDR1 SQVTM and CDR2 ANQGSEA. The CDR3 totals 12 residues. CDR3 nucleotide sequence: TGCAGCGTTGTACACAGGGGAAATGAGCAGTTCTTC. This gives the protein CSVVHRGNEQFF.

This clonotype was picked up a small number of times. The V and J genes are TRBV10-3 and TRBJ1-5; TRBD1 matches 11 bases. Per the germline V gene, CDR1 is ENHRY and CDR2 is SYGVKD. The CDR3 loop spans 14 amino acids. V shed 4 bases, J shed 4 bases, and the junction held 0 bases outside the gene matches. The CDR3 is CAISGDRGNQPQHF. CDR3 DNA sequence: TGTGCCATCAGTGGGGACAGGGGGAATCAGCCCCAGCATTTT.

This sequence joins TRBV5-1 and TRBJ2-1; D might be TRBD2 (6 bases). Germline assignment: CDR1 SGHRS and CDR2 YFSETQ. Deletions cut 3 bases from V and 10 bases from J, with 20 bases between. The CDR3 spans 15 residues. In DNA form, the CDR3 reads TGCGCCAGCAGCTGGGGCGGGATCCGAGCTGAGGAGCAGTTCTTC. Protein: CASSWGGIRAEEQFF.

The V and J genes are TRBV7-8 and TRBJ1-5, with a tentative D call TRBD1 (6 bases). This CDR3 has 15 amino acids. The germline V and J ends were trimmed by 5 bases and 1 base, with 12 bases remaining between them. Germline-derived CDR1 and CDR2 are SGHVS and FQNEAQ. DNA for the CDR3: TGTGCCAGCAGCCCCGCAGGGACAAGCAATCAGCCCCAGCATTTT. Its protein is CASSPAGTSNQPQHF.

This clonotype was seen more than once but under ten times. This chain links TRBV7-2 with TRBJ1-2; D is possibly TRBD1 (6 bases). This CDR3 contains 13 residues. Trimming took off 7 bases at V and 6 bases at J, with 15 bases between the two ends. Germline CDR1 and CDR2: SGHTA and FQGNSA. The CDR3 DNA follows: TGTGCCAGCAACTATGGGGGGGCGGATGGCTACACCTTC. Translated, it gives CASNYGGADGYTF.

In DNA form, the CDR3 reads TGCGCCAGCAGGCTAGCGGGAGCCAATGAGCAGTTCTTC. This gives the protein CASRLAGANEQFF. J is TRBJ2-1 and V is TRBV10-2; 10 bases match TRBD2. Germline CDR1 reads WSHSY; CDR2 reads SAAADI. V trimming: 6 bases; J trimming: 6 bases; junction bases outside the gene matches: 2. The CDR3 is 13 residues long.

In its sample, this clonotype was seen a few times. The DNA of the CDR3 is TGTGCCATCAGTGTTTTCGATGAGCAGTTCTTC. It yields the protein CAISVFDEQFF. This rearrangement joins TRBV10-3 to TRBJ2-1; D unclear. Trimming took off 4 bases at V and 8 bases at J, with 6 bases between the two ends. The CDR3 extends over 11 amino acids. The germline gives CDR1 ENHRY, CDR2 SYGVKD.

In its sample, this clonotype was seen a few times. The J gene is TRBJ2-7, the V gene TRBV6-6; 10 bases are a match to TRBD2. Per germline, CDR1 MNHNY and CDR2 SVGAGI (reference sequence). V shed 7 bases, J shed 7 bases, and the junction held 4 bases outside the gene matches. This CDR3 spans 12 amino acids. CDR3 region: CASTGLAQEQYF. The CDR3 DNA reads TGTGCCAGCACGGGACTAGCGCAGGAGCAGTACTTC.

In its sample, this clonotype was seen a few times. J is TRBJ2-2 and V is TRBV11-1, with TRBD1 matching 7 bases. The CDR3 has 16 residues. J lost 6 bases, V lost 1 base, and 8 bases had no gene match. Germline V gene data show CDR1 as SGHAT and CDR2 as FQDESV (reference sequence). The DNA for the CDR3 is TGTGCCAGCAGCTTAGTCGGCCAGGGGGTCTCCGGGGAGCTGTTTTTT. Protein product: CASSLVGQGVSGELFF.

This clonotype has more than one count but fewer than ten. This chain uses TRBV29-1 with TRBJ2-1; 12 bases match TRBD2. CDR1 and CDR2 (germline): SQVTM, ANQGSEA. The CDR3 has 15 amino acids. CDR3 residues: CSTILAGGLPNEQFF. DNA of the CDR3: TGCAGTACAATCCTAGCGGGAGGGCTACCCAATGAGCAGTTCTTC.

V gene TRBV11-2 combines with J gene TRBJ2-7; 8 bases align to TRBD1. Germline values: CDR1 SGHAT, CDR2 FQNNGV. This CDR3 has 14 amino acids. The V gene end was trimmed by 3 bases and the J gene end by 3 bases; junction bases not matched to a gene: 4. The CDR3 region has the DNA TGTGCCAGCAGCTTGCAGGACAGGGTCTACGAGCAGTACTTC. Encoded protein: CASSLQDRVYEQYF.

The chain has TRBV3-1 and TRBJ2-3, with 10 bases lining up with TRBD1. V lost 4 bases to trimming and J lost 1 base; unmatched junction nucleotides: 5. Germline values: CDR1 LGHDT, CDR2 YNNKEL (reference sequence). The CDR3 is 16 amino acids. As DNA, the CDR3 is TGTGCCAGCAGCCGGGACAGGGGTCACCGCACAGATACGCAGTATTTT. Residues: CASSRDRGHRTDTQYF.

CDR3 sequence reads: CSVRTGENTDTQYF. The CDR3 DNA follows: TGCAGCGTGCGGACAGGGGAAAACACAGATACGCAGTATTTT. The rearrangement joins TRBV29-1 to TRBJ2-3, with 9 nucleotides matching TRBD1. V dropped 6 bases and J dropped 2; count of bases not matched to a gene: 6. CDR3 length: 14 residues. CDR1 and CDR2 (germline): SQVTM, ANQGSEA.

This clonotype has more than one count but fewer than ten. The V call is TRBV28, the J call TRBJ2-3; the D is unclear. The CDR3 runs to 14 residues. V was trimmed by 6 bases and J by 3 bases, leaving 13 bases between them. Germline CDR1 reads MDHEN; CDR2 reads SYDVKM. CDR3 in amino acids: CASSPIFPTDTQYF. Written as DNA, the CDR3 is TGTGCCAGCAGCCCGATCTTTCCGACAGATACGCAGTATTTT.

This clonotype was seen more than once but under ten times. The gene calls are TRBV2 and TRBJ1-2; D not certain. Germline V lookup: CDR1 SNHLY, CDR2 FYNNEI. V lost 3 bases, J lost 8 bases, and 13 bases lay in between. The CDR3 runs 13 residues. The CDR3 nucleotides are TGTGCCAGCAGTGATATTGTCCTGGGAGGCTACACCTTC. It codes for CASSDIVLGGYTF.